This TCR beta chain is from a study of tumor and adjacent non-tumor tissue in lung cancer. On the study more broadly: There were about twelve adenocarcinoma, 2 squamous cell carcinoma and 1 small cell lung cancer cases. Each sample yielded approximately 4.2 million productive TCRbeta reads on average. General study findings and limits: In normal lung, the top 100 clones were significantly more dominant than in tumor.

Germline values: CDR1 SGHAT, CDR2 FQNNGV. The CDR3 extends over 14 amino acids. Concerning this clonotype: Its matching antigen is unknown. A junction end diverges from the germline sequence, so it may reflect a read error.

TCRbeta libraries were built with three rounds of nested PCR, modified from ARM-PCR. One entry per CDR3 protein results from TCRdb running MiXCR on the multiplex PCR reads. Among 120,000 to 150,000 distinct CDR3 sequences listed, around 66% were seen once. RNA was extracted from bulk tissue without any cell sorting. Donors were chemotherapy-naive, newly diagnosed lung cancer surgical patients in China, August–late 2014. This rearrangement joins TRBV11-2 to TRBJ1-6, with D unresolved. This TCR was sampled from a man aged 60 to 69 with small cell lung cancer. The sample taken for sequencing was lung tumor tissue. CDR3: CASSLLGVRSPLHF. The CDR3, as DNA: TGTGCCAGCAGCTTACTGGGTGTGAGGTCACCTCTCCACTTT.